The 26 T cell receptor beta chains below were found in one sample sequenced in a study of T-cell reconstitution after alpha-beta-depleted transplantation in children. Library preparation (for TCRbeta) was performed with unique molecular identifiers. One entry per CDR3 protein, called by TCRdb with MiXCR from the PCR reads. Of 490,000 or so distinct CDR3 sequences in the sample, around 13% were seen once. The specimen comprised PBMCs from the stem cell graft donor, sampled from the stem cell graft. The receptors were gathered from a human donor who donated a stem cell graft to a child with combined immunodeficiency.

This clonotype was seen only a few times. The chain carries TRBV20-1 and TRBJ1-2, with D tentatively TRBD1 (6 bases). Germline V lookup: CDR1 DFQATT, CDR2 SNEGSKA (reference sequence). With 6 bases removed from V and 4 bases from J, the gap between germline ends came to 15 bases. The length of the CDR3 is 13 residues. Here the CDR3 DNA reads TGCAGTGCCTCAGGGGCTATCGGCTATGGCTACACCTTC. This encodes CSASGAIGYGYTF.

This clonotype has a count of ten or more. The V gene is TRBV29-1, the J gene TRBJ2-1, with D perhaps TRBD1 or TRBD2 (5 bases each). V was shortened by 7 bases and J by 8 bases, with 9 bases between the two germline ends. Germline V CDR1 and CDR2: SQVTM, ANQGSEA. CDR3 size: 10 residues. CDR3 sequence (DNA): TGCAGCGGGGGGTGGGATGAGCAGTTCTTC. Protein sequence: CSGGWDEQFF.

This chain uses TRBV4-2 with TRBJ1-1; TRBD1 might be the D (6 bases). Germline V lookup: CDR1 LGHNA, CDR2 YNFKEQ. The CDR3 totals 17 residues. V dropped 0 bases and J dropped 3 bases, with 17 bases sitting between them. In DNA, the CDR3 is TGTGCCAGCAGCCAAGATAGTCTCCAGGGGCGGCACACTGAAGCTTTCTTT. This translates into CASSQDSLQGRHTEAFF.

The chain combines TRBV7-8 with TRBJ2-1, with TRBD2 matching over 9 bases. This CDR3 spans 13 amino acids. Germline V gene lookup returns CDR1 SGHVS and CDR2 FQNEAQ. Trimming removed 3 bases from V and 9 bases from J; junction bases left unmatched: 3. CDR3 coding DNA: TGTGCCAGCAGCTTGGTAGCGGGAGCTGAGCAGTTCTTC. Translation: CASSLVAGAEQFF. The full variable domain, its missing parts supplied by reference TRBV7-8 and TRBJ2-1, is GAGVSQSPRYKVAKRGQDVALRCDPISGHVSLFWYQQALGQGPEFLTYFQNEAQLDKSGLPSDRFFAERPEGSVSTLKIQRTQQEDSAVYLCASSLVAGAEQFFGPGTRLTVL.

In its sample, this clonotype was seen many times. This rearrangement joins TRBV28 to TRBJ2-5, with D uncertain. The CDR3 loop spans 11 amino acids. The V gene lost 7 bases and the J gene lost 5 bases, with 8 bases spanning the gap. Germline CDR1 and CDR2: MDHEN and SYDVKM. The CDR3 here is CASTDRETQYF. The CDR3 DNA reads TGTGCCAGCACCGATCGGGAGACCCAGTACTTC.

As regards this clonotype: This may be a read error: a much more frequent sequence differs by one nucleotide. This chain joins TRBV7-3 and TRBJ2-1; 11 positions match TRBD2. Trimming removed 5 bases from V and 3 bases from J; junction bases left unmatched: 3. The germline V gene encodes CDR1 SGHTA and CDR2 FQGTGA. CDR3 size: 15 residues. CDR3 in DNA: TGTGCCAGCAGCATCGGGACTAGCGGCTACAATGAGCAGTTCTTC. Translating it yields CASSIGTSGYNEQFF.

The chain has TRBV12-3 or TRBV12-4 and TRBJ2-1, with D perhaps matching TRBD2 (5 bases). The CDR3 loop spans 13 amino acids. Trimming took off 3 bases at V and 6 bases at J, with 9 bases between the two ends. The CDR3: CASSFGVTNEQFF. CDR3 DNA sequence: TGTGCCAGCAGTTTCGGGGTTACCAATGAGCAGTTCTTC.

This clonotype was counted between two and nine times. V gene TRBV27 combines with J gene TRBJ1-6, with D unclear. V gave up 3 bases and J gave up 4 bases, with 7 bases separating them. Germline V gene data show CDR1 as MNHEY and CDR2 as SMNVEV (reference sequence). The CDR3 totals 14 residues. The CDR3 nucleotides read TGTGCCAGCAGTTTCCGAGGTTATAATTCACCCCTCCACTTT. Its translation: CASSFRGYNSPLHF.

The rearrangement uses TRBV5-4 and TRBJ2-7, with 9 bases that match TRBD2. Germline CDR1 SGHNT, CDR2 YYREEE (reference sequence). After removal of 2 bases from V and 7 bases from J, the junction contained 7 bases not matched to a gene. This CDR3 spans 14 amino acids. This chain's CDR3 is CASSFSGSFGEQYF. Written as DNA, the CDR3 is TGTGCCAGCAGCTTTAGCGGGAGTTTCGGTGAGCAGTACTTC.

This clonotype showed up just a few times. The chain joins TRBV7-8 to TRBJ2-2, with 8 nucleotides matching TRBD1. The CDR3 loop spans 16 amino acids. V dropped 2 bases and J dropped 5; count of bases not matched to a gene: 7. Germline CDR1 is SGHVS and CDR2 is FQNEAQ. The CDR3 protein is CASSLRDRLYTGELFF. CDR3 DNA sequence: TGTGCCAGCAGCTTACGGGACAGGCTATATACCGGGGAGCTGTTTTTT.

This clonotype was recorded a few times. The chain links TRBV28 to TRBJ2-1; D uncertain. The CDR3 covers 13 residues. CDR1 and CDR2 from the germline V gene are MDHEN and SYDVKM. V was pared by 5 bases and J by 9 bases, with 14 bases between. The CDR3 protein is CASSPPMLAEQFF. CDR3 bases: TGTGCCAGCAGTCCTCCCATGTTAGCTGAGCAGTTCTTC.

This clonotype was seen a handful of times. The chain uses TRBV7-2 and TRBJ2-5, with D possibly TRBD1 on 5 matching bases. The germline CDR1 and CDR2 sequences are SGHTA and FQGNSA. The CDR3 spans 15 residues. The ends were cut back, 5 bases at V and 1 base at J, with 14 bases in the middle. CDR3 residues: CASSNRAGPQETQYF. DNA for the CDR3: TGTGCCAGCAGCAATAGGGCAGGGCCCCAAGAGACCCAGTACTTC.

This chain joins TRBV5-1 and TRBJ2-7, with 7 bases aligning to TRBD1. V lost 4 bases and J lost 7; bases outside the gene matches: 11. The V gene's germline CDR1 is SGHRS and CDR2 YFSETQ. This CDR3 contains 14 residues. The CDR3 loop is CASSPGTVALEQYF. As DNA, the CDR3 is TGCGCCAGCAGCCCCGGGACAGTCGCCCTGGAGCAGTACTTC.

This clonotype was seen ten or more times. The chain has TRBV12-3 or TRBV12-4 and TRBJ2-2; 12 bases align to TRBD2. V was clipped by 3 bases and J by 4 bases; unmatched bases: 9. The CDR3 is 18 amino acids. Written as DNA, the CDR3 is TGTGCCAGCAGTTTTTCAACTAGCGGGAGGCGTAGCACCGGGGAGCTGTTTTTT. It is translated as CASSFSTSGRRSTGELFF.

In this sample, this clonotype turned up many times. V and J are TRBV19 and TRBJ1-5; D is unclear. The CDR3 extends over 14 amino acids. V lost 9 bases and J 5 bases, leaving 17 bases between the germline ends. Germline CDR1 LNHDA, CDR2 SQIVND (reference sequence). CDR3: CASRPVNRDQPQHF. Here the CDR3 DNA reads TGTGCCAGCCGACCTGTCAACCGGGATCAGCCCCAGCATTTT. Combining the CDR3 with reference TRBV19 and TRBJ1-5 gives the whole variable domain DGGITQSPKYLFRKEGQNVTLSCEQNLNHDAMYWYRQDPGQGLRLIYYSQIVNDFQKGDIAEGYSVSREKKESFPLTVTSAQKNPTAFYLCASRPVNRDQPQHFGDGTRLSIL.

With respect to this clonotype: Sequence at one end of the junction differs from germline and may be a read error. CDR3 residues: CIAIPIGNTEAFF. The CDR3 DNA sequence: TGCATTGCTATCCCGATAGGGAACACTGAAGCTTTCTTT. The chain links TRBV20-1 to TRBJ1-1; D is uncertain. Per germline, CDR1 DFQATT and CDR2 SNEGSKA (reference sequence). The CDR3 sequence is 13 residues long.

This clonotype was picked up a small number of times. The CDR3 nucleotides are TGTGCCAGCATGCACTTCGGGGAAGATACGCAGTATTTT. Amino acids: CASMHFGEDTQYF. The chain is built from TRBV27 and TRBJ2-3, with a weak D call TRBD2 (5 bases). The CDR3 contains 13 residues. V lost 7 bases and J 5 bases, leaving 13 bases between the germline ends. Germline CDR1 reads MNHEY; CDR2 reads SMNVEV (reference sequence).

This clonotype has ten or more counts. This sequence joins TRBV30 and TRBJ2-1, with unresolved D. This CDR3 has 11 residues. Germline V lookup: CDR1 GTSNPN, CDR2 SVGIG (reference sequence). V was clipped by 0 bases and J by 6 bases, with 3 bases between them. The CDR3 DNA follows: TGTGCCTGGAGTGTGGTCAATGAGCAGTTCTTC. Protein: CAWSVVNEQFF.

The V gene is TRBV6-4, the J gene TRBJ1-1; perhaps TRBD1 as D (6 bases). CDR1 and CDR2 from the germline V gene are MRHNA and SNTAGT. The V gene lost 6 bases and the J gene lost 3 bases, with 20 bases spanning the gap. This CDR3 region has 16 residues. In nucleotides, the CDR3 is TGTGCCAGCAGCGCCGACCCCCAGGGGAGGGACACTGAAGCTTTCTTT. Translation: CASSADPQGRDTEAFF.

V and J are TRBV5-1 and TRBJ2-1; no firm D call. The V and J ends lost 3 bases and 4 bases respectively, with 17 bases between them. Germline CDR1 SGHRS, CDR2 YFSETQ. CDR3 length: 16 amino acids. CDR3 nucleotides: TGCGCCAGCAGCTCCCATTCAAAGCTGCCGTACAATGAGCAGTTCTTC. Protein: CASSSHSKLPYNEQFF.

The J gene is TRBJ1-2, the V gene TRBV4-2; TRBD1 agrees at 8 bases. From germline, CDR1 is LGHNA and CDR2 YNFKEQ. J lost 4 bases, V lost 0 bases, and 7 bases had no gene match. The CDR3 consists of 16 residues. Written as DNA, the CDR3 is TGTGCCAGCAGCCAAGATCCCGGACAGGGAGGCTATGGCTACACCTTC. Protein product: CASSQDPGQGGYGYTF.

This clonotype was seen repeatedly, ten times or more. This chain links TRBV5-1 with TRBJ2-3; 8 bases align to TRBD2. This CDR3 is built from 16 residues. The ends lost 0 bases at V and 4 bases at J; junction bases unmatched: 7. Germline assignment: CDR1 SGHRS and CDR2 YFSETQ. The CDR3 coding sequence is TGCGCCAGCAGCTTGGGACTAGCGCTCTTGCCAGATACGCAGTATTTT. Translated: CASSLGLALLPDTQYF.

V gene TRBV5-1 combines with J gene TRBJ2-5, with D tentatively TRBD1 (5 bases). The CDR3 has 14 residues. V was clipped by 1 base and J by 2 bases, with 9 bases between them. Germline loops: CDR1 SGHRS, CDR2 YFSETQ. CDR3 coding DNA: TGCGCCAGCAGCTTGTGGGGCAGTCAAGAGACCCAGTACTTC. As protein: CASSLWGSQETQYF.

This clonotype was recorded a few times. The chain joins TRBV20-1 to TRBJ2-7; D remains ambiguous. Germline V gene sequence: CDR1 DFQATT, CDR2 SNEGSKA (reference sequence). V lost 2 bases and J lost 9, with 20 bases in between. The CDR3 totals 14 residues. The CDR3 nucleotides read TGCAGTGCTAGACAAAACCTAGACTTAGACGGGCAGTACTTC. Its translation is CSARQNLDLDGQYF.

The chain joins TRBV18 to TRBJ2-5; no clear D gene. This CDR3 has 16 residues. Deletions cut 4 bases from V and 1 base from J, with 16 bases between. In germline, CDR1 is KGHSH, CDR2 LQKENI. CDR3 sequence: CASSQRPRVGQETQYF. As DNA, the CDR3 is TGTGCCAGCTCACAGAGACCACGGGTCGGCCAAGAGACCCAGTACTTC.

The V and J genes are TRBV10-2 and TRBJ2-1; the match to TRBD1 covers 8 bases. The V gene end was trimmed by 0 bases and the J gene end by 6 bases; junction bases not matched to a gene: 10. This CDR3 has 17 amino acids. Germline CDR1 and CDR2: WSHSY and SAAADI. The CDR3 here is CASSESRGLALINEQFF. The CDR3 DNA reads TGCGCCAGCAGTGAGTCCAGGGGGCTGGCCCTCATCAATGAGCAGTTCTTC.